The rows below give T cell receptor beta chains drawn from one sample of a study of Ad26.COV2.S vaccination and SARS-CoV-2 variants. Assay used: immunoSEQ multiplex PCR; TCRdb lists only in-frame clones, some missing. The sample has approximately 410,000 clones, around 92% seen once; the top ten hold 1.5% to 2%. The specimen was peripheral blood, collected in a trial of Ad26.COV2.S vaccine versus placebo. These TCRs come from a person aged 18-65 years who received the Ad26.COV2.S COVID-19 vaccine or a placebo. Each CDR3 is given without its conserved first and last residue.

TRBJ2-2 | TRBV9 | ASRLGTATGELF
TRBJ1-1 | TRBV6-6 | ASSYSGPINTEAF
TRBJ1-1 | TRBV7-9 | ASSLGLQEAF
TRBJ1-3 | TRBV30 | AWSIGISGNTIY
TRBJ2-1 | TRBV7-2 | ASSSLAGFFNEQF
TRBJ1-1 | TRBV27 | ASSIRRGGSEAF
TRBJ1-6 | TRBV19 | ASSASGGPYNSPLH
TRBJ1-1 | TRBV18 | ASSRGQGAAGTEAF
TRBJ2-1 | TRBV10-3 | AISEGGRRTYNEQF
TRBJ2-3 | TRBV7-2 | ASRRTGSTDTQY
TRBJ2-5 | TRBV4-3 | ASSQQDRATETQY
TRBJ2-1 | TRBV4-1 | ASSQDFTSGAHLSYNEQF
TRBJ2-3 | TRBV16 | ASSQSPQGDTQY
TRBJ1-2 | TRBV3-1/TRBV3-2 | ASSQGVTGSTRT
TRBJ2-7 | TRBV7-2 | ATSQTAPPGEQY
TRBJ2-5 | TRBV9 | ASSVGTGLEETQY
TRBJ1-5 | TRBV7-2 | ASSLGGQGSGPQH
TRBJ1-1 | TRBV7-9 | ASSLHSVNTEAF
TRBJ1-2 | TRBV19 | ATQGVNYGYT
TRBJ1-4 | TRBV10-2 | ASSVDVTSKGEKLF